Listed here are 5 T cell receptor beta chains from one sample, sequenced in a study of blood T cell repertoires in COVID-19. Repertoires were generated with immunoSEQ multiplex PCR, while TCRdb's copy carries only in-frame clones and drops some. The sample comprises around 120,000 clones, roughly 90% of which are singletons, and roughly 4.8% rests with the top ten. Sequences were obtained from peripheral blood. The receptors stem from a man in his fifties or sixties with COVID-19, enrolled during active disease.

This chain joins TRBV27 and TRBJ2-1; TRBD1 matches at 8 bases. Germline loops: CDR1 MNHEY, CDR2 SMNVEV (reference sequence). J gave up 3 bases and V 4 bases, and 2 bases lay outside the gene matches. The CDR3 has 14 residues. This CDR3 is CASSSGGHYNEQFF. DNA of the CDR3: TGTGCCAGCAGTTCAGGGGGCCACTACAATGAGCAGTTCTTC.

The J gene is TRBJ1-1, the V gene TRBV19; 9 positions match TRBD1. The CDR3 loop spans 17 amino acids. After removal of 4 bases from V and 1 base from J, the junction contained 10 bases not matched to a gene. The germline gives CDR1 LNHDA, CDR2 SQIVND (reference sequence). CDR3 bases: TGTGCCAGTAGTACCTACCCCGGGACAGGGCGGAACACTGAAGCTTTCTTT. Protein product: CASSTYPGTGRNTEAFF.

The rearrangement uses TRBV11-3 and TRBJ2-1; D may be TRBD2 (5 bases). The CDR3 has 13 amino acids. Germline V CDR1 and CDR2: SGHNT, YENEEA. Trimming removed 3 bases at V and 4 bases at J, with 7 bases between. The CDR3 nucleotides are TGTGCCAGCAGCTTTCGCGGGTACAATGAGCAGTTCTTC. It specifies CASSFRGYNEQFF.

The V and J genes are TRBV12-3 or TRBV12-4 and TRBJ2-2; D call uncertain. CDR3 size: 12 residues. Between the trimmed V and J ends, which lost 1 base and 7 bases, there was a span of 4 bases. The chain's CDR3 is CASSLVLGELFF. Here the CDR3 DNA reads TGTGCCAGCAGTTTAGTCCTCGGGGAGCTGTTTTTT.

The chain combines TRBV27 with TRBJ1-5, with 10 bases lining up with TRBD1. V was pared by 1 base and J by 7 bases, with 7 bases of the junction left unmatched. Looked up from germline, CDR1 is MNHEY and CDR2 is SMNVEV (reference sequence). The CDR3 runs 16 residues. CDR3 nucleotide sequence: TGTGCCAGCAGTTTATTCGGGACAGGGGTTGGCCAGCCCCAGCATTTT. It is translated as CASSLFGTGVGQPQHF.